A selection of T cell receptor beta chains follows, all from one sample in a study of blood T cell repertoires in COVID-19. Produced via immunoSEQ multiplex PCR; TCRdb's table is partial and in-frame only. Of about 280,000 clones in the sample, roughly four fifths were seen once. Input material: PBMCs or T cells enriched from blood (not recorded which). These receptors originate from a man in his forties who had been exposed to COVID-19. CDR3s include the opening cysteine and the closing phenylalanine or tryptophan. D genes are given only for firm matches.

D gene	V gene	J gene	CDR3 protein
TRBD2	TRBV7-3	TRBJ2-3	CASSLSSGRQDTQYF
TRBD1	TRBV7-2	TRBJ1-2	CASRYAGTVGSCTF
TRBD2	TRBV3-1/TRBV3-2	TRBJ2-3	CASSLSPGLAGEGGSTDTQYF
TRBD1	TRBV6-5	TRBJ1-5	CASSPDRGGNQPQHF
.	TRBV29-1	TRBJ1-1	CSVEIADMNTEAFF
TRBD1	TRBV27	TRBJ2-7	CASSPPGQGPYEQYF
TRBD2	TRBV27	TRBJ2-3	CASRTAGADTQYF
TRBD2	TRBV28	TRBJ2-5	CASIPPSGGGGETQYF
TRBD1	TRBV23-1	TRBJ2-1	CASSQVTGTRSYNEQFF
.	TRBV11-2	TRBJ2-1	CASRTGWSYNEQFF
.	TRBV6-5	TRBJ2-7	CASSYRQTQIGEQYF